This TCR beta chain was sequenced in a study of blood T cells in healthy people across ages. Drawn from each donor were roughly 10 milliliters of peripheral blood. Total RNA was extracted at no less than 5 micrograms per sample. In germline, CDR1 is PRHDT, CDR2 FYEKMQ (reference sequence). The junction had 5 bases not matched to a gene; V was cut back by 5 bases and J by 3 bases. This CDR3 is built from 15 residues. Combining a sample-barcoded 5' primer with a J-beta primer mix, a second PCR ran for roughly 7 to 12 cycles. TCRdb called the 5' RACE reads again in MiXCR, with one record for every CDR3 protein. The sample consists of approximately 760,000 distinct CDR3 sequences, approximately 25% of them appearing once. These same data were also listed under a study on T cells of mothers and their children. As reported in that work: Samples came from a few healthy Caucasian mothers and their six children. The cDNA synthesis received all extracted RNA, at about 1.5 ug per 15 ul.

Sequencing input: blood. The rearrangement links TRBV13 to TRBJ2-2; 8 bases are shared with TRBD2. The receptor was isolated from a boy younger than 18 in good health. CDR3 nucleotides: TGTGCCAGCAGCCCGGGGGGGCCTTACACCGGGGAGCTGTTTTTT. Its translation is CASSPGGPYTGELFF.